These 8 T cell receptor beta chains originate from one sample sequenced in a study of blood T cell repertoires in COVID-19. Some clones are missing from TCRdb's copy, which holds only in-frame ones; the method was immunoSEQ multiplex PCR. Of tens of thousands of clones listed, 84% were seen once; the top ten hold 16%. Sequencing was carried out using peripheral blood. These receptor sequences come from a man between 60 and 70 years old with COVID-19, enrolled during active disease.

This clone was counted a single time. The chain links TRBV29-1 to TRBJ1-1, with TRBD1 as a possible D gene (5 bases). There are 15 residues in the CDR3. Germline V gene data show CDR1 as SQVTM and CDR2 as ANQGSEA. Trimming removed 1 base from V and 6 bases from J, with 18 bases in between. The CDR3 region has the DNA TGCAGCGTTGAAGCCGGGGGGACGGCAGTCTCTGAAGCTTTCTTT. As protein: CSVEAGGTAVSEAFF.

The V call is TRBV12-5, the J call TRBJ1-2; 7 nucleotides agree with TRBD1. J lost 5 bases, V lost 3 bases, and 15 bases had no gene match. The CDR3 runs to 17 residues. Germline CDR1 LGHNT, CDR2 FRNRAP. CDR3: CASGFDHGTDKAYGYTF. Written as DNA, the CDR3 is TGTGCTAGTGGTTTTGACCACGGGACAGATAAGGCTTATGGCTACACCTTC.

The chain is built from TRBV28 and TRBJ2-5; 7 bases match TRBD1. There are 14 residues in the CDR3. Trimming at V came to 3 bases and at J to 6 bases, leaving 7 bases not matched to a gene. Germline V gives CDR1 MDHEN, CDR2 SYDVKM. The CDR3 DNA is TGTGCCAGCAGTTTGACAGGGTTGGGAAAGACCCAGTACTTC. It yields the protein CASSLTGLGKTQYF.

This clone was observed once. The chain is built from TRBV12-3 or TRBV12-4 and TRBJ1-1; D is undetermined. V shed 3 bases and J shed 9 bases, with 14 bases lying between them. The CDR3 runs to 13 residues. This chain's CDR3 is CASSFSRFDQAFF. In DNA form, the CDR3 reads TGTGCCAGCAGTTTTTCACGGTTTGATCAAGCTTTCTTT.

The chain has TRBV9 and TRBJ2-3; 11 positions match TRBD2. CDR1 and CDR2 (germline): SGDLS, YYNGEE. The trim removed 2 bases at V and 3 bases at J, leaving 5 bases unmatched. There are 16 residues in the CDR3. The CDR3 loop is CASSVTSGTETDTQYF. The CDR3 DNA sequence: TGTGCCAGCAGCGTGACTAGCGGGACCGAAACAGATACGCAGTATTTT.

The chain links TRBV6-5 to TRBJ2-7, with 7 bases matching TRBD2. J lost 5 bases, V lost 7 bases, and 14 bases had no gene match. Germline values: CDR1 MNHEY, CDR2 SVGAGI. The CDR3 spans 15 residues. In DNA, the CDR3 is TGTGCCAGCACCCAAGCCGAGGGGAGGGTCCACGAGCAGTACTTC. Its translation: CASTQAEGRVHEQYF.

This clone was picked up one time. This rearrangement joins TRBV19 to TRBJ1-5; no reliable D call. CDR1 and CDR2 from the germline V gene are LNHDA and SQIVND (reference sequence). Deletions cut 0 bases from V and 7 bases from J, with 7 bases between. The CDR3 covers 13 residues. Here the CDR3 reads CASSIEEWQPQHF. In nucleotides, the CDR3 is TGTGCCAGTAGTATAGAGGAGTGGCAGCCCCAGCATTTT.

The chain has TRBV6-5 and TRBJ1-5; 9 nucleotides line up with TRBD1. CDR1 is MNHEY and CDR2 is SVGAGI in the germline V gene. The CDR3 runs to 14 residues. After removal of 11 bases from V and 3 bases from J, the junction contained 8 bases not matched to a gene. The CDR3 DNA reads as TGTGCCTGCCGGGACAGGGAACACAATCAGCCCCAGCATTTT. Its translation: CACRDREHNQPQHF.